The 9 T cell receptor beta chains reported below all come from one sample, sequenced in a study of blood T cells in healthy people across ages. Together with a sample-barcoded 5' primer, a J-beta primer mix was included in a second PCR lasting about 6 to 11 cycles. TCRdb re-analysed the 5' RACE reads in MiXCR, keeping a single row per CDR3 protein. The sample shows about 700,000 distinct CDR3 sequences, approximately 31% of them seen only once. The sequencing sample was made of blood. Source of these receptors: an elderly woman in good health.

This clonotype was seen ten or more times. V is TRBV3-1 and J is TRBJ2-3; D ambiguous. The V end was cut by 5 bases, the J end by 1 base, with 13 bases between. This CDR3 region has 15 residues. CDR1 and CDR2 (germline): LGHDT, YNNKEL (reference sequence). Here the CDR3 reads CASSLGSLGTDTQYF. The CDR3 nucleotides are TGTGCCAGCAGCTTGGGATCACTCGGCACAGATACGCAGTATTTT.

On this clonotype: A much larger clone lies one base from this, so it may be a read error. The V and J genes are TRBV5-1 and TRBJ1-5; D gene uncertain. The CDR3 spans 15 residues. Per germline, CDR1 SGHRS and CDR2 YFSETQ. Here the CDR3 reads CASSPDGHINQPRHF. The CDR3 region has the DNA TGCGCCAGCAGCCCGGATGGGCATATTAATCAGCCCCGGCATTTT.

This clonotype has a count of ten or more. V and J are TRBV27 and TRBJ2-7; tentative D call: TRBD2 (7 bases). The CDR3 length is 14 residues. V lost 6 bases and J lost 5, with 17 bases in between. Germline V CDR1 and CDR2: MNHEY, SMNVEV (reference sequence). The CDR3: CASRSGGRGDEQYF. The CDR3 nucleotides are TGTGCCAGCAGGTCCGGGGGGCGCGGCGACGAGCAGTACTTC.

This clonotype was picked up many times. The CDR3 DNA follows: TGTGCCAGCAGTCCTACCTTGACAGGGGTCCGCAATGAGCAGTTCTTC. Protein: CASSPTLTGVRNEQFF. The V gene is TRBV27, the J gene TRBJ2-1; 8 nucleotides align to TRBD1. This CDR3 spans 16 amino acids. Germline V gives CDR1 MNHEY, CDR2 SMNVEV (reference sequence). V was clipped by 5 bases and J by 6 bases; unmatched bases: 12.

Ten or more counts support this clonotype. The V gene is TRBV4-1, the J gene TRBJ2-1, with a weak D call TRBD2 (6 bases). V was pared by 0 bases and J by 3 bases, with 12 bases between. Germline CDR1 and CDR2: MGHRA and YSYEKL. The CDR3 spans 16 residues. The CDR3 region is CASSQDAGGLYNEQFF. DNA of the CDR3: TGCGCCAGCAGCCAAGATGCCGGGGGTCTCTACAATGAGCAGTTCTTC.

This clonotype was seen more than once but under ten times. The rearrangement uses TRBV6-1 and TRBJ1-5; no clear D. This CDR3 spans 15 amino acids. Deletions cut 8 bases from V and 7 bases from J, with 21 bases between. Germline CDR1 and CDR2: MNHNS and SASEGT. The CDR3 DNA follows: TGTGCCAGCGCGAGCCTTCAGAGGGCCCGGCAGCCCCAGCATTTT. This gives the protein CASASLQRARQPQHF.

This clonotype has a count of ten or more. The J gene is TRBJ2-7, the V gene TRBV7-8; D is possibly TRBD1 or TRBD2 (5 bases each). Trimming shortened V by 2 bases and J by 10 bases, and 12 bases separated the two germline ends. CDR1 and CDR2 (germline): SGHVS, FQNEAQ. The CDR3 loop spans 12 amino acids. The DNA of the CDR3 is TGTGCCAGCAGCTTAAGGGACGGCTTTCAGTACTTC. Amino acids: CASSLRDGFQYF.

This clonotype was counted at least ten times. The V call is TRBV12-3 or TRBV12-4, the J call TRBJ2-1; maybe TRBD1 (6 bases). Trimming removed 4 bases from V and 1 base from J, with 14 bases in between. This CDR3 has 16 residues. The CDR3 bases are TGTGCCAGCAGTTCAAGGGGACACAGTTCCTACAATGAGCAGTTCTTC. It specifies CASSSRGHSSYNEQFF.

Of note for this clonotype: A much larger clonotype is one base distant, so this may be a read error. The chain combines TRBV3-1 with TRBJ2-5, with 8 nucleotides matching TRBD2. The germline CDR1 and CDR2 sequences are LGHDT and YNNKEL (reference sequence). The CDR3 sequence is 15 residues long. The CDR3 region is CAGSLAAGGSQTQYF. The CDR3 DNA follows: TGTGCCGGCAGCCTTGCGGCGGGGGGCTCGCAAACCCAGTACTTC.